This T cell receptor (beta chain) was obtained from a study of tumour-infiltrating T cells in Burkitt lymphoma. Overall study context: Survival, overall and progression-free, tracked with productive clonality.

Note on this clone: Its antigen is still unknown.

Assay: immunoSEQ multiplex PCR; the TCRdb copy retains only in-frame clones and omits some. The sample carries fewer than 2,500 clones, under 30% recorded once. This CDR3 has 14 amino acids. Looked up from germline, CDR1 is SGDLS and CDR2 is YYNGEE. Trimming cost V 0 bases and J 5 bases, with 11 bases left between them. Points from the study as a whole: Several public clonotypes recurred in numerous Burkitt lymphoma patients.

Sequenced sample: tumor tissue from a relapse. The rearrangement uses TRBV9 and TRBJ1-1; D might be TRBD1 (6 bases). The sequence was collected from a human donor with relapsed Burkitt lymphoma. Some clones in this sample may be carry-over from other donors' samples. CDR3 nucleotide sequence: TGTGCCAGCAGCGTAGGGGGGGCATGGACTGAAGCTTTCTTT. Translation: CASSVGGAWTEAFF.